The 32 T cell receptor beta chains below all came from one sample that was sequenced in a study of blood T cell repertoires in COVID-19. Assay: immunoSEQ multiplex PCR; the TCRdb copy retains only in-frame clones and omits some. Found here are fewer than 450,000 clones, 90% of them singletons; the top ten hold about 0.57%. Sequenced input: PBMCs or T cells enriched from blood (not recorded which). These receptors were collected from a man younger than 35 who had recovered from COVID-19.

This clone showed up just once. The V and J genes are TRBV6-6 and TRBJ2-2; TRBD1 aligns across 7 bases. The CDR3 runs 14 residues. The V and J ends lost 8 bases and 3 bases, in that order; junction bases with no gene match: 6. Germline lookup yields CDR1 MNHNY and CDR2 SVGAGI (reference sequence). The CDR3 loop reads CASFTGADTGELFF. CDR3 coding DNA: TGTGCCAGCTTCACAGGGGCGGACACCGGGGAGCTGTTTTTT.

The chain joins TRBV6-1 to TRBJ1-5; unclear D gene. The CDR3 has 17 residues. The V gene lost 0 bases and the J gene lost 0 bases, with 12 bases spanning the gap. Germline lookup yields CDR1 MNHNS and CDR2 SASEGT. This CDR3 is CASSEAQRLYSNQPQHF. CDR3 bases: TGTGCCAGCAGTGAAGCCCAGAGGCTGTATAGCAATCAGCCCCAGCATTTT.

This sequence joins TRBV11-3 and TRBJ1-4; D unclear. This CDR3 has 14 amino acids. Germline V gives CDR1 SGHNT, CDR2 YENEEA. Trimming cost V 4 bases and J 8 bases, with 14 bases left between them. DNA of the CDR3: TGTGCCAGCAGCTCCGGTGAGGATCCCGAAAAACTGTTTTTT. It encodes CASSSGEDPEKLFF.

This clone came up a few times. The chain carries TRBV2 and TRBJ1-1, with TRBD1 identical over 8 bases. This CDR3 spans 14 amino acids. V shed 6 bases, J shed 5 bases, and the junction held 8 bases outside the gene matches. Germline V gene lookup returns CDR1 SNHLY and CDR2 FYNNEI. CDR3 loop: CASRIGQGKTEAFF. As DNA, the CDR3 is TGTGCCAGCAGGATAGGACAGGGAAAGACTGAAGCTTTCTTT.

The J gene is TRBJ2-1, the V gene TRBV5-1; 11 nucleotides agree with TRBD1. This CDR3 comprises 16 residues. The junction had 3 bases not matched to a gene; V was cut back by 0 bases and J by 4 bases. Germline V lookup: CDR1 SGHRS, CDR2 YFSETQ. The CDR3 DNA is TGCGCCAGCAGCTTGGTAAGGGACAGGGGGTACAATGAGCAGTTCTTC. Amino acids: CASSLVRDRGYNEQFF.

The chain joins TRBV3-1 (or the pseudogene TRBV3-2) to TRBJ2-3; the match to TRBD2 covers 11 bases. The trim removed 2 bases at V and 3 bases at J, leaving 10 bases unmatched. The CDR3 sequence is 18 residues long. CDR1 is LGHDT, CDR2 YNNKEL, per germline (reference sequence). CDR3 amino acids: CASSQIPQGLAATDTQYF. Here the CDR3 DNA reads TGTGCCAGCAGCCAAATCCCCCAGGGACTAGCGGCAACAGATACGCAGTATTTT.

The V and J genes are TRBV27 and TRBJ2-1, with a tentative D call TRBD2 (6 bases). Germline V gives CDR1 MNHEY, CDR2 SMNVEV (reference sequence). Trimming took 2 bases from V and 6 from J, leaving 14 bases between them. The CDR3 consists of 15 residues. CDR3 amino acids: CASSLLRERGNEQFF. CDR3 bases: TGTGCCAGCAGTTTACTGCGGGAACGGGGCAATGAGCAGTTCTTC.

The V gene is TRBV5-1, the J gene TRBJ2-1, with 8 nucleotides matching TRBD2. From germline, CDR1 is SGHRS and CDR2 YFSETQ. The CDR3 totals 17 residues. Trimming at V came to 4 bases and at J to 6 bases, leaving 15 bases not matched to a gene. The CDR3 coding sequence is TGCGCCAGCAGCCCTAAGCCGCCGGGGGGGACCGTCAATGAGCAGTTCTTC. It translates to CASSPKPPGGTVNEQFF.

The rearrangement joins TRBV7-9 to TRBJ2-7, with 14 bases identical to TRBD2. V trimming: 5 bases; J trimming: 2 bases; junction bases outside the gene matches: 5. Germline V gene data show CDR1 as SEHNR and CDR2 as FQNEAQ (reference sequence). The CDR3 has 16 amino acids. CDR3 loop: CASSPGLAGDAYEQYF. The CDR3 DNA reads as TGTGCCAGCAGCCCGGGACTAGCGGGGGACGCCTACGAGCAGTACTTC.

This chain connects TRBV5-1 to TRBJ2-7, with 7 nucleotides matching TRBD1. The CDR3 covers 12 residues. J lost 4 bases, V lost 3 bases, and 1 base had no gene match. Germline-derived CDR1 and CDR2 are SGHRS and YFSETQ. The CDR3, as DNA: TGCGCCAGCAGCTGGGACAGTTACGAGCAGTACTTC. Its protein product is CASSWDSYEQYF. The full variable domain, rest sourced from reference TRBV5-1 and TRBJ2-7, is KAGVTQTPRYLIKTRGQQVTLSCSPISGHRSVSWYQQTPGQGLQFLFEYFSETQRNKGNFPGRFSGRQFSNSRSEMNVSTLELGDSALYLCASSWDSYEQYFGPGTRLTVT.

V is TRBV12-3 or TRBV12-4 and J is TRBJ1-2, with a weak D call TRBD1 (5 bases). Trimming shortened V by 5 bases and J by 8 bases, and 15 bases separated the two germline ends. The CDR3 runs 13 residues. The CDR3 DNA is TGTGCCAGCAGTCTGGGACTCCTAGGGGGCTACACCTTC. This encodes CASSLGLLGGYTF.

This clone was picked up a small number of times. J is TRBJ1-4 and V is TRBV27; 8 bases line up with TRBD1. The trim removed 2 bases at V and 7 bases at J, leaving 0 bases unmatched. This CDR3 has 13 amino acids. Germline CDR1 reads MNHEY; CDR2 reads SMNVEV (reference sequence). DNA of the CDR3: TGTGCCAGCAGTTTACAGGGGGCTGAAAAACTGTTTTTT. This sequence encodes CASSLQGAEKLFF.

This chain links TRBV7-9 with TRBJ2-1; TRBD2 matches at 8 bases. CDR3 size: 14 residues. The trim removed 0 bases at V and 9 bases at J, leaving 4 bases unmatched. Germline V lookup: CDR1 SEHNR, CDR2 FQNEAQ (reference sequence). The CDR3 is CASSLADRGGEQFF. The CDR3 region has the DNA TGTGCCAGCAGCTTAGCGGATCGGGGGGGTGAGCAGTTCTTC. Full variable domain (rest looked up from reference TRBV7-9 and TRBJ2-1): DTGVSQNPRHKITKRGQNVTFRCDPISEHNRLYWYRQTLGQGPEFLTYFQNEAQLEKSRLLSDRFSAERPKGSFSTLEIQRTEQGDSAMYLCASSLADRGGEQFFGPGTRLTVL.

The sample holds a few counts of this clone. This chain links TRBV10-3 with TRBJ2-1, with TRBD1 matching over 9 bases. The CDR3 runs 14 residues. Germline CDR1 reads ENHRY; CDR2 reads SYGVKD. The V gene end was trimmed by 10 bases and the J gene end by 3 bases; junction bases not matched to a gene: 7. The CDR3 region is CATRDRDLYNEQFF. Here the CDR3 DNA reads TGTGCCACCAGGGACAGGGATCTCTACAATGAGCAGTTCTTC.

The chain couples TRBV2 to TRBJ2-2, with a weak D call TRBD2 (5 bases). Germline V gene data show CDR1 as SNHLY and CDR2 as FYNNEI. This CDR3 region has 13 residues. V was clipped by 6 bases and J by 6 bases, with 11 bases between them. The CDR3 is CASRLRRSGELFF. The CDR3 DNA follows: TGTGCCAGCAGGTTACGGAGGTCCGGGGAGCTGTTTTTT.

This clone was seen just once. CDR3 sequence reads: CASSTTSGSSYEQYF. The CDR3 nucleotides are TGTGCCAGTTCAACGACTAGCGGGAGCTCCTACGAGCAGTACTTC. The chain combines TRBV19 with TRBJ2-7; TRBD2 matches 12 bases. Trimming took 8 bases from V and 0 from J; bases not matched to a gene: 5. Per the germline V gene, CDR1 is LNHDA and CDR2 is SQIVND (reference sequence). The CDR3 spans 15 residues. Combining the CDR3 with reference TRBV19 and TRBJ2-7 gives the whole variable domain DGGITQSPKYLFRKEGQNVTLSCEQNLNHDAMYWYRQDPGQGLRLIYYSQIVNDFQKGDIAEGYSVSREKKESFPLTVTSAQKNPTAFYLCASSTTSGSSYEQYFGPGTRLTVT.

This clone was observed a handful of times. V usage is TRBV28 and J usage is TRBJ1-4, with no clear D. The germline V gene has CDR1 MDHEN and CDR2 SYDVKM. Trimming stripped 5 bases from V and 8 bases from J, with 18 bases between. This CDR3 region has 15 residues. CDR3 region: CASSPPPGNGEKLFF. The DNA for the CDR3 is TGTGCCAGCAGTCCCCCCCCGGGGAATGGGGAAAAACTGTTTTTT.

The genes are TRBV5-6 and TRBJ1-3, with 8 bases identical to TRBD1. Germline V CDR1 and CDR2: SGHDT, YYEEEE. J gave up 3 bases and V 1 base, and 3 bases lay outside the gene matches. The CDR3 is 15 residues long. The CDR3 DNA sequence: TGTGCCAGCAGCTTGAGACAGGGGATTGGAAACACCATATATTTT. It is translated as CASSLRQGIGNTIYF.

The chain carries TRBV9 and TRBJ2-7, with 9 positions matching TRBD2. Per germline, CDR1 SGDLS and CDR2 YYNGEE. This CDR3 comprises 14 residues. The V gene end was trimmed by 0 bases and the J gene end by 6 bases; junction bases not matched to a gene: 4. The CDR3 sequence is CASSVEAGGREQYF. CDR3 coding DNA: TGTGCCAGCAGCGTAGAAGCGGGAGGACGCGAGCAGTACTTC. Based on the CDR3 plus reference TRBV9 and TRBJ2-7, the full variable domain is DSGVTQTPKHLITATGQRVTLRCSPRSGDLSVYWYQQSLDQGLQFLIQYYNGEERAKGNILERFSAQQFPDLHSELNLSSLELGDSALYFCASSVEAGGREQYFGPGTRLTVT.

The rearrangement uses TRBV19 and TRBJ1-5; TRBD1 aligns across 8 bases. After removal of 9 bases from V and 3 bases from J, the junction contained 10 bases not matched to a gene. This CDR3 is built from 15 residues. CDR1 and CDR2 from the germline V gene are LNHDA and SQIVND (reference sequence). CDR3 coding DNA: TGTGCCAGCCTCCCAGGGACAGGCAACAATCAGCCCCAGCATTTT. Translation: CASLPGTGNNQPQHF.

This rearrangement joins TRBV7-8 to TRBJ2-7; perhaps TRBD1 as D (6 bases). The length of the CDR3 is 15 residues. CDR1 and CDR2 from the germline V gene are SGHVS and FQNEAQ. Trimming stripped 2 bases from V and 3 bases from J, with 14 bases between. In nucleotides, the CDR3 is TGTGCCAGCAGCTTACTGCGGCAGGGGAACTACGAGCAGTACTTC. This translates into CASSLLRQGNYEQYF.

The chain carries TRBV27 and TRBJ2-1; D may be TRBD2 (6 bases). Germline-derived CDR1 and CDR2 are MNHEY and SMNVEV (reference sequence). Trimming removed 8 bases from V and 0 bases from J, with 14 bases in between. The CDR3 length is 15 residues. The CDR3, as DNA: TGTGCCAGCCACTCAATCGGGAGCTCCTACAATGAGCAGTTCTTC. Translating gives CASHSIGSSYNEQFF.

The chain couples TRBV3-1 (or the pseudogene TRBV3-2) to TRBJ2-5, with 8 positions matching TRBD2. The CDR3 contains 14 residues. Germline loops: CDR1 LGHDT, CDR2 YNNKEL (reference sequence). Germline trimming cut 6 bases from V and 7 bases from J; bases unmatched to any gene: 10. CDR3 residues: CASSPRGGRATQYF. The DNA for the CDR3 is TGTGCCAGCAGTCCCCGGGGGGGGCGGGCGACCCAGTACTTC.

CDR3 in amino acids: CASSGLAWYEQYF. The CDR3 nucleotides read TGTGCCAGCAGTGGCCTAGCGTGGTACGAGCAGTACTTC. The chain combines TRBV2 with TRBJ2-7, with TRBD2 as a possible D gene (6 bases). The germline V and J ends were trimmed by 4 bases and 4 bases, with 11 bases remaining between them. The CDR3 totals 13 residues. CDR1 SNHLY and CDR2 FYNNEI come from the germline V gene.

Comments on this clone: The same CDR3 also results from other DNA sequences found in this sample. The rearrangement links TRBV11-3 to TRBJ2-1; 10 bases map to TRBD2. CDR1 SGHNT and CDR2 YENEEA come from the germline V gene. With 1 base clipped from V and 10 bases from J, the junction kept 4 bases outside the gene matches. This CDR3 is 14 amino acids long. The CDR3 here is CASSLGLAGNEQFF. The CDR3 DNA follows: TGTGCCAGCAGCTTAGGACTAGCGGGTAACGAGCAGTTCTTC.

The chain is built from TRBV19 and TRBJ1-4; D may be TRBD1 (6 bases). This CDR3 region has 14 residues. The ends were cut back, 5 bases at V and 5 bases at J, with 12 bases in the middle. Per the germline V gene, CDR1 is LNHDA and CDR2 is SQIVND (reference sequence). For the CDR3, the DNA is TGTGCCAGTAGTTCAGGGGACGGCAATGAAAAACTGTTTTTT. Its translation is CASSSGDGNEKLFF.

The CDR3 DNA follows: TGTGCCAGCAGCTTAGGTGTCGGGACAGAAGCTTTCTTT. Translating it yields CASSLGVGTEAFF. V gene TRBV7-2 combines with J gene TRBJ1-1; perhaps TRBD1 as D (6 bases). The V gene's germline CDR1 is SGHTA and CDR2 FQGNSA. The germline V and J ends were trimmed by 1 base and 8 bases, with 11 bases remaining between them. The CDR3 runs to 13 residues.

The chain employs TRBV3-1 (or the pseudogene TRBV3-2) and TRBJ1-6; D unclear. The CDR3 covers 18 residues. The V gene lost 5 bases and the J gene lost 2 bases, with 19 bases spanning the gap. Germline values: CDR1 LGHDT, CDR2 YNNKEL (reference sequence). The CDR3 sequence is CASSLRGGLRTYNSPLHF. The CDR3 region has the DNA TGTGCCAGCAGCTTACGGGGAGGGCTCAGGACCTATAATTCACCCCTCCACTTT.

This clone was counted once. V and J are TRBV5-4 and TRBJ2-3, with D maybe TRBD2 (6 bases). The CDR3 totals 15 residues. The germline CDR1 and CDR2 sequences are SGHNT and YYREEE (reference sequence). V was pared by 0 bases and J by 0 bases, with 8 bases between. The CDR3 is CASSLAAGSTDTQYF. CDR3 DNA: TGTGCCAGCAGCTTGGCAGCGGGTAGCACAGATACGCAGTATTTT.

CDR3 region: CASSLGQGAPYNEQFF. For the CDR3, the DNA is TGTGCCAGCAGTTTAGGACAGGGGGCCCCCTACAATGAGCAGTTCTTC. This chain connects TRBV28 to TRBJ2-1; 11 positions match TRBD1. V shed 2 bases and J 2 bases; nucleotides not matched to a gene: 2. There are 16 residues in the CDR3. CDR1 MDHEN and CDR2 SYDVKM come from the germline V gene.

The CDR3 nucleotides are TGTGCCAGCAGGGTTGACAGGAGTAATGAAAAACTGTTTTTT. This gives the protein CASRVDRSNEKLFF. This chain connects TRBV5-5 to TRBJ1-4; perhaps TRBD1 as D (6 bases). Trimming stripped 5 bases from V and 4 bases from J, with 12 bases between. The CDR3 runs to 14 residues. Per germline, CDR1 SGHKS and CDR2 YYEKEE (reference sequence).

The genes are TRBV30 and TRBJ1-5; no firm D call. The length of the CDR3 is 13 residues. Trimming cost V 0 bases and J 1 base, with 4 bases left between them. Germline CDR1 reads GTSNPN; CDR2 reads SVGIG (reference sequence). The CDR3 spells CAWSVASNQPQHF. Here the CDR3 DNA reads TGTGCCTGGAGTGTAGCAAGCAATCAGCCCCAGCATTTT.